Each of the 12 T cell receptor beta chains below was sequenced from the same sample in a study of neurological immune-mediated disorders. Each CDR3 protein gets one entry after TCRdb re-called the 5' RACE reads with MiXCR. The sample holds 45,000 to 70,000 distinct CDR3 sequences, roughly 4.6% seen once. Sample: PBMCs. These receptors all come from a man aged 45-65 years with multiple sclerosis.

In this sample, this clonotype turned up many times. The V gene is TRBV11-2, the J gene TRBJ2-5; 10 bases are shared with TRBD1. Germline CDR1 and CDR2: SGHAT and FQNNGV. This CDR3 is 15 amino acids long. V shed 5 bases and J 4 bases; nucleotides not matched to a gene: 7. CDR3 in amino acids: CASSGKGQGRETQYF. The CDR3 region has the DNA TGTGCCAGCAGCGGGAAGGGACAGGGGAGAGAGACCCAGTACTTC.

There are many counts of this clonotype. The J gene is TRBJ1-1, the V gene TRBV4-1; TRBD1 agrees at 10 bases. Germline V gene sequence: CDR1 MGHRA, CDR2 YSYEKL. The CDR3 is 15 residues long. J was trimmed by 4 bases and V by 3 bases; bases with no gene match: 5. In DNA, the CDR3 is TGCGCCAGCAGCCAGGGGGGACAGGGGAGCACTGAAGCTTTCTTT. This gives the protein CASSQGGQGSTEAFF.

A remark on this clonotype: This could be a read error, since a much larger clone is one nucleotide away. V gene TRBV27 combines with J gene TRBJ1-2; unclear D gene. The CDR3 covers 12 residues. V shed 4 bases and J shed 6 bases, with 9 bases lying between them. Germline V gene lookup returns CDR1 MNHEY and CDR2 SMNVEV (reference sequence). The CDR3 DNA follows: TGTGCCAGCAGTTCGACCGGCCATGGCTACACCTTC. Translating it yields CASSSTGHGYTF.

The rearrangement joins TRBV6-2 or TRBV6-3 to TRBJ1-2; D unclear. CDR3 length: 16 amino acids. Looked up from germline, CDR1 is MNHEY and CDR2 is SVGEGT. With 0 bases removed from V and 5 bases from J, the gap between germline ends came to 16 bases. The CDR3 is CASSYSRAPPVYGYTF. The CDR3 DNA sequence: TGTGCCAGCAGTTACTCGAGAGCTCCCCCGGTGTATGGCTACACCTTC.

There are many counts of this clonotype. The chain has TRBV20-1 and TRBJ2-1, with TRBD1 matching 7 bases. With 6 bases clipped from V and 7 bases from J, the junction kept 12 bases outside the gene matches. CDR3 length equals 14 residues. Germline CDR1 is DFQATT and CDR2 is SNEGSKA (reference sequence). CDR3 in DNA: TGCAGTGCGAACAGGGGTGCGATGTATAATGAGCAGTTCTTC. The encoded protein is CSANRGAMYNEQFF.

This clonotype came up many times. The V call is TRBV12-3 or TRBV12-4, the J call TRBJ2-3, with D unclear. Trimming removed 6 bases at V and 1 base at J, with 8 bases between. The CDR3 consists of 13 residues. CDR3 region: CASSSHGTDTQYF. CDR3 in DNA: TGTGCCAGCAGCTCCCATGGCACAGATACGCAGTATTTT.

The rearrangement links TRBV20-1 to TRBJ2-5; D gene uncertain. This CDR3 region has 12 residues. Per germline, CDR1 DFQATT and CDR2 SNEGSKA (reference sequence). V was shortened by 2 bases and J by 12 bases, with 16 bases between the two germline ends. For the CDR3, the DNA is TGCAGTGCTAGAACCCCTCAAAGGTCCGAGTACTTC. It translates to CSARTPQRSEYF.

This clonotype has only a few counts. The V and J genes are TRBV5-1 and TRBJ2-7; 8 positions agree with TRBD2. Trimming took 4 bases from V and 5 from J; bases not matched to a gene: 8. The CDR3 is made up of 14 amino acids. CDR1 is SGHRS, CDR2 YFSETQ, per germline. As DNA, the CDR3 is TGCGCCAGCAGCCCCCCAGCGGGAGAGAACGAGCAGTACTTC. Translation: CASSPPAGENEQYF.

There are many counts of this clonotype. The chain uses TRBV28 and TRBJ2-7, with D tentatively TRBD1 (5 bases). CDR3 length: 12 amino acids. V lost 1 base and J 5 bases, leaving 6 bases between the germline ends. Germline V gene lookup returns CDR1 MDHEN and CDR2 SYDVKM. CDR3 nucleotide sequence: TGTGCCAGCAGTTTATCAGGGAACGAGCAGTACTTC. Translated, it gives CASSLSGNEQYF.

The chain uses TRBV6-5 and TRBJ2-7; 8 nucleotides align to TRBD1. The CDR3 loop spans 14 amino acids. V dropped 6 bases and J dropped 5; count of bases not matched to a gene: 9. The V gene's germline CDR1 is MNHEY and CDR2 SVGAGI. CDR3 amino acids: CASRLFDRGNEQYF. CDR3 DNA sequence: TGTGCCAGCAGACTATTCGACAGGGGAAACGAGCAGTACTTC.

In its sample, this clonotype was seen many times. The chain combines TRBV7-6 with TRBJ2-2, with 8 positions matching TRBD2. Germline V CDR1 and CDR2: SGHVS, FNYEAQ. This CDR3 region has 18 residues. Losses at the gene ends were 3 bases for V and 2 bases for J; bases not matched to a gene: 11. CDR3 loop: CASSLLAGGQFNTGELFF. The DNA for the CDR3 is TGTGCCAGCAGCTTGCTGGCGGGAGGACAATTTAACACCGGGGAGCTGTTTTTT.

This clonotype has more than one count but fewer than ten. J is TRBJ2-3 and V is TRBV5-1; either TRBD1 or TRBD2 may fit D (5 bases each). The V gene's germline CDR1 is SGHRS and CDR2 YFSETQ. The CDR3 is made up of 13 amino acids. V lost 7 bases and J lost 6, with 15 bases in between. DNA for the CDR3: TGCGCCAGCGGCCAGACAGAGGGGGATACGCAGTATTTT. Its translation: CASGQTEGDTQYF.